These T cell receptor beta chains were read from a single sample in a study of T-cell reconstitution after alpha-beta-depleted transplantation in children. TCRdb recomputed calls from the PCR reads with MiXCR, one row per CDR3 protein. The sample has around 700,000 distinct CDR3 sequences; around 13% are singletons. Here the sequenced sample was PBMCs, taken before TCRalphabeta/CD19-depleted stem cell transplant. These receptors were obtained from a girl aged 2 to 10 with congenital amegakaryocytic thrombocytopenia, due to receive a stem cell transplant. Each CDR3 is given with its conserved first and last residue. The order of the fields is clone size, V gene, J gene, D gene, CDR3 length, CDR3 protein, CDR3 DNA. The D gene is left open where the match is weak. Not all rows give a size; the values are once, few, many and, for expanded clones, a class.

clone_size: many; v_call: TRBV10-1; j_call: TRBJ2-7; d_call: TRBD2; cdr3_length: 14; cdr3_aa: CASSGLAGSGEQYF; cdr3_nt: TGCGCCAGCAGCGGACTAGCGGGGTCTGGGGAGCAGTACTTC
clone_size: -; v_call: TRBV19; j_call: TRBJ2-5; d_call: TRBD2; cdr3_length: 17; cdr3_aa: CASSMVVFSGGRETQYF; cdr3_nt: TGTGCCAGTAGTATGGTTGTGTTTTCGGGAGGAAGGGAGACCCAGTACTTC
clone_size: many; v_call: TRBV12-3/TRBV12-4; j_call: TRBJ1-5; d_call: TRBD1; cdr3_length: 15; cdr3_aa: CASSLTGDRSQPQHF; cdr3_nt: TGTGCCAGCAGTTTAACTGGGGACAGAAGTCAGCCCCAGCATTTT
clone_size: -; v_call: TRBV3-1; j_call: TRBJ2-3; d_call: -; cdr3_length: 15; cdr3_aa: CASSLRQASTDTQYF; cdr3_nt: TGTGCCAGCAGCCTCCGGCAAGCGAGCACAGATACGCAGTATTTT
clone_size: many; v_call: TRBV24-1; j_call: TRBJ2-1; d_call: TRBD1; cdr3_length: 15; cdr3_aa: CATSDPGQGLHEQFF; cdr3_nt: TGTGCCACCAGTGACCCGGGACAGGGTCTTCATGAGCAGTTCTTC
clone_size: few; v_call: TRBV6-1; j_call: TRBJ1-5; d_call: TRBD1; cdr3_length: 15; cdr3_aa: CASSERGRDNQPQHF; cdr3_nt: TGTGCCAGCAGTGAAAGGGGGCGGGATAATCAGCCCCAGCATTTT
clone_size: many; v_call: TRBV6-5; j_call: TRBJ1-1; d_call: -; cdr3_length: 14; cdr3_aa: CASSYQRTVSEAFF; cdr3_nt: TGTGCCAGCAGTTACCAACGGACAGTATCTGAAGCTTTCTTT
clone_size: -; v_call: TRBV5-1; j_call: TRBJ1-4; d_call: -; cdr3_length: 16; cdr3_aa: CASSLVQGSTNEKLFF; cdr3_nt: TGCGCCAGCAGCTTGGTGCAGGGGTCTACTAATGAAAAACTGTTTTTT
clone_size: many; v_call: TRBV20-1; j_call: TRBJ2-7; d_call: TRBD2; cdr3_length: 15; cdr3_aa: CSALIKLAASYEQYF; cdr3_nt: TGCAGTGCTCTCATAAAACTAGCGGCCTCCTACGAGCAGTACTTC
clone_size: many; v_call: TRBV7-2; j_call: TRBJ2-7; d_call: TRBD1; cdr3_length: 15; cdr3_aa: CASSRRPGQFYEQYF; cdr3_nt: TGTGCCAGCAGCCGGCGACCGGGACAGTTCTACGAGCAGTACTTC
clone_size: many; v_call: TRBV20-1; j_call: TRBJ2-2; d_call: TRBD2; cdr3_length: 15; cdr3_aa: CSARTAGEVTGELFF; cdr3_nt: TGCAGTGCTAGAACTGCGGGAGAGGTGACCGGGGAGCTGTTTTTT
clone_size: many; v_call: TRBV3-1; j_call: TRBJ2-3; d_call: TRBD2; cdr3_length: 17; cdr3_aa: CASSQDWLAGDTDTQYF; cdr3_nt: TGTGCCAGCAGCCAAGATTGGCTAGCGGGAGACACAGATACGCAGTATTTT
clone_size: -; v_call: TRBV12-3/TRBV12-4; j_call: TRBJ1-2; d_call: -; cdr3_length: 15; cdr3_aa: CASSPHPPGDYGYTF; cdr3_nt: TGTGCCAGCAGTCCCCACCCACCCGGGGACTATGGCTACACCTTC
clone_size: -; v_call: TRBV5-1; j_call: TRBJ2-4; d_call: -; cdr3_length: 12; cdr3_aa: CASSLDTHIQYF; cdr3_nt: TGCGCCAGCAGCTTGGATACACACATTCAGTACTTC
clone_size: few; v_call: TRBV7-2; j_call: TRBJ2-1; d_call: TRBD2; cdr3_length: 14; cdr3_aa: CASSSAGGLNEQFF; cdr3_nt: TGTGCCAGCAGCTCCGCGGGAGGGCTTAATGAGCAGTTCTTC
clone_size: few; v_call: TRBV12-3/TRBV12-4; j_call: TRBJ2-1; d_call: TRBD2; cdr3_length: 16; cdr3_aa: CASSLGGGGPYNEQFF; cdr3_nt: TGTGCCAGCAGTTTAGGGGGGGGGGGACCCTACAATGAGCAGTTCTTC
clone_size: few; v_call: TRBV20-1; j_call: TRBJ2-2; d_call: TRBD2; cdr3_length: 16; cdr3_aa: CSARPGTSGQNGELFF; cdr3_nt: TGCAGTGCTAGACCCGGGACTAGCGGCCAGAACGGGGAGCTGTTTTTT
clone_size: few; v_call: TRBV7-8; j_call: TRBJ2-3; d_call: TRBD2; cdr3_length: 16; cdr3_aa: CASSLASSGRPDTQYF; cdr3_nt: TGTGCCAGCAGCTTAGCTTCCAGCGGGAGGCCAGATACGCAGTATTTT
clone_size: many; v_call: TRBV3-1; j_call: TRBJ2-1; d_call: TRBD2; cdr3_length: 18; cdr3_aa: CASSQGSGLAGINDEQFF; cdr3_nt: TGTGCCAGCAGCCAGGGATCGGGACTAGCGGGAATAAACGATGAGCAGTTCTTC
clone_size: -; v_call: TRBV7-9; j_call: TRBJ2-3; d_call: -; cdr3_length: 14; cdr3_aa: CASSPQPGTDTQYF; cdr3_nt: TGTGCCAGCAGCCCGCAACCGGGCACAGATACGCAGTATTTT
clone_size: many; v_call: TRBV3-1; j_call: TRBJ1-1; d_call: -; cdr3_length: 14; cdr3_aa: CASGTRGGYTEAFF; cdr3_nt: TGTGCCAGCGGAACCCGCGGGGGATACACTGAAGCTTTCTTT
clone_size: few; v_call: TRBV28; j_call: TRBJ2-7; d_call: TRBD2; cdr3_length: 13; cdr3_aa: CAHRGRDSYEQYF; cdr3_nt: TGTGCCCACCGCGGGAGGGACTCCTACGAGCAGTACTTC
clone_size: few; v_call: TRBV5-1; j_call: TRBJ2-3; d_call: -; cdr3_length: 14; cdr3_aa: CASTSTYSSDTQYF; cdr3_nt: TGCGCCTCTACCTCAACTTATAGTTCCGATACGCAGTATTTT
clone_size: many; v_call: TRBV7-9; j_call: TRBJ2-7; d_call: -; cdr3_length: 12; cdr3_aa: CASSLGGFGQYF; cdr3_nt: TGTGCCAGCAGCTTAGGGGGTTTTGGGCAGTACTTC
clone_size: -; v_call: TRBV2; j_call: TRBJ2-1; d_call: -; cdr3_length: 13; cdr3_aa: CASSDIWRDEQFF; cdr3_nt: TGTGCCAGCAGTGATATTTGGCGGGATGAGCAGTTCTTC
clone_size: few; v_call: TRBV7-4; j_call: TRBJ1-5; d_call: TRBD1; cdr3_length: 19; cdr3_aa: CASSFRDRGVVYSNQPQHF; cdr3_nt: TGTGCCAGCAGCTTCAGGGACAGGGGGGTGGTGTATAGCAATCAGCCCCAGCATTTT
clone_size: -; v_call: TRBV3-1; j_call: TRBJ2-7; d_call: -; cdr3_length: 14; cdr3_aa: CASSQGEVYYEQYF; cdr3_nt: TGTGCCAGCAGCCAAGGGGAAGTCTACTACGAGCAGTACTTC